This TCR beta chain was captured in a study of PD-L1 blockade in urothelial cancer. Study summary: The analyses of blood took place 3 weeks (second dose) and 6 weeks after treatment start. General study findings and limits: Pretreatment peripheral blood TCR clonality that fell below the median predicted better survival among the patients studied.

On this clone itself: What it binds is not known.

The table came from immunoSEQ multiplex PCR; TCRdb's copy has only in-frame clones and leaves some out. This table holds tens of thousands of clones, 90% found once. Specified time point: pretreatment peripheral blood. The origin of this receptor is a man aged 60 to 75 with urothelial cancer. Sequencing was performed on PBMCs, taken around atezolizumab (anti-PD-L1) treatment.

CDR3 amino acids: CASSGQDRGSLFF. In nucleotides, the CDR3 is TGTGCCAGCAGCGGACAAGACAGGGGATCACTGTTTTTT. The chain is built from TRBV9 and TRBJ1-4; the match to TRBD1 covers 8 bases. The germline gives CDR1 SGDLS, CDR2 YYNGEE. The CDR3 contains 13 residues. Trimming at V came to 3 bases and at J to 13 bases, leaving 8 bases not matched to a gene. Full variable domain (rest looked up from reference TRBV9 and TRBJ1-4): DSGVTQTPKHLITATGQRVTLRCSPRSGDLSVYWYQQSLDQGLQFLIQYYNGEERAKGNILERFSAQQFPDLHSELNLSSLELGDSALYFCASSGQDRGSLFFGSGTQLSVL.